This T cell receptor beta chain was sequenced during a study of T cell changes during pregnancy in multiple sclerosis. The protocol was immunoSEQ multiplex PCR, while the TCRdb copy is restricted to in-frame clones and leaves out a portion. The sample yields fewer than 150,000 clones, about 95% seen once. The CDR3 covers 15 residues. Per germline, CDR1 MGHRA and CDR2 YSYEKL. V lost 4 bases and J lost 6; bases outside the gene matches: 4. This sequence was found in a female donor with multiple sclerosis, enrolled in a pregnancy study. The chain has TRBV4-1 and TRBJ2-1; 12 bases fit TRBD2. Material: peripheral blood, obtained after pregnancy. The CDR3 DNA is TGCGCCAGCAGCCTAACTAGCGGGAGGTCCAATGAGCAGTTCTTC. Translating gives CASSLTSGRSNEQFF.